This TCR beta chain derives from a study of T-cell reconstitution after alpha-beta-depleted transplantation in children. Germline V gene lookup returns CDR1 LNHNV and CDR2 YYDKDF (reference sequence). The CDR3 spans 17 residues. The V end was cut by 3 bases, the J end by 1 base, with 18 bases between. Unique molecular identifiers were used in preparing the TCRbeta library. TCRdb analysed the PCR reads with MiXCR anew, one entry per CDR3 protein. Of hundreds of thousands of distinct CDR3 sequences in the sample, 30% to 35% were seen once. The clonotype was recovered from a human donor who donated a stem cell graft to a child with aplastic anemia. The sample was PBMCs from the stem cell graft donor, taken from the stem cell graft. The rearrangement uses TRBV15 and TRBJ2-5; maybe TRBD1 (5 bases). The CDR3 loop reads CATSSTITDSLQETQYF. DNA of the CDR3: TGTGCCACCAGCAGTACCATCACTGACAGTCTCCAAGAGACCCAGTACTTC.